These T cell receptor beta chains were read from a single sample in a study of blood T cell repertoires in COVID-19. The data were produced by immunoSEQ multiplex PCR, yet TCRdb's version contains in-frame clones alone and is incomplete. Here the sample spans a few hundred thousand clones, approximately 82% being singletons. The sequencing sample was made of peripheral blood. The receptors were gathered from a man aged 55 to 70 who had recovered from COVID-19. The CDR3 runs from the conserved cysteine through the conserved F or W. The order of the fields is V gene, J gene, CDR3 protein.

V: TRBV10-3
J: TRBJ2-7
CDR3: CAISDQQGAPGEQYF

V: TRBV9
J: TRBJ2-5
CDR3: CASSVESGTGQPVKETQYF

V: TRBV6-5
J: TRBJ2-7
CDR3: CASSYGLTGAAYEQYF

V: TRBV28
J: TRBJ2-1
CDR3: CASSLRKGTGIGTGNEQFF

V: TRBV25-1
J: TRBJ1-1
CDR3: CASSDPWLGAAEAFF

V: TRBV2
J: TRBJ2-3
CDR3: CASRPRTSGGTDTQYF

V: TRBV7-9
J: TRBJ1-1
CDR3: CASSLGQGNTEAFF

V: TRBV15
J: TRBJ2-5
CDR3: CATSRDSPGNQETQYF

V: TRBV6-1
J: TRBJ2-4
CDR3: CASSEGRSGPLAKNIQYF

V: TRBV27
J: TRBJ1-2
CDR3: CASSERTGDGYTF

V: TRBV2
J: TRBJ2-2
CDR3: CASRAGQGAGGELFF

V: TRBV2
J: TRBJ2-2
CDR3: CASSEVRVTGELFF

V: TRBV9
J: TRBJ1-2
CDR3: CASSVRVDYGYTF

V: TRBV29-1
J: TRBJ1-2
CDR3: CSVGAGTDYGYTF